The T cell receptor (beta chain) described here comes from a study of blood T cell repertoires in COVID-19. Sequencing was performed with immunoSEQ multiplex PCR; in TCRdb, only in-frame clones are kept and a portion is missing. The profile shows about 220,000 clones, about 81% of them singletons. A Seattle source enrolled patients during active infection and followed them longitudinally. From germline, CDR1 is SGHDT and CDR2 YYEEEE. CDR3 size: 15 residues. J lost 3 bases, V lost 4 bases, and 10 bases had no gene match. Sequenced material: peripheral blood. The chain joins TRBV5-6 to TRBJ2-7; 7 bases agree with TRBD2. The sequence was collected from a woman in her seventies with COVID-19, enrolled during active disease. The DNA for the CDR3 is TGTGCCAGCAGCGGTGCCGGGACTAACTTCTACGAGCAGTACTTC. Residues: CASSGAGTNFYEQYF. Full variable domain (outside the CDR3, taken from reference TRBV5-6 and TRBJ2-7): DAGVTQSPTHLIKTRGQQVTLRCSPKSGHDTVSWYQQALGQGPQFIFQYYEEEERQRGNFPDRFSGHQFPNYSSELNVNALLLGDSALYLCASSGAGTNFYEQYFGPGTRLTVT.